This entry is about one T cell receptor (beta chain). Its specificity is not known. The sample comes from a study of CD8 T cells in Susac syndrome. Study-wide results and caveats: The study recognized that the number of individuals in its TCR sequencing and HLA analysis was relatively small.

The germline CDR1 and CDR2 sequences are MGHRA and YSYEKL. V lost 0 bases to trimming and J lost 4 bases, with 14 bases between them. This CDR3 is built from 16 residues. Random hexamers were used to reverse transcribe the RNA input (0.5 to 1 ug). Multiplex PCR with immunoSEQ amplified the TCR beta CDR3 across 54 Vbeta and 13 Jbeta. Via MiXCR, TCRdb re-called the immunoSEQ multiplex PCR reads, giving one row per CDR3 protein. The table shows some 300,000 distinct CDR3 sequences, with approximately 85% occurring only once. Isolation of CD8+ and CD4+ T cells was performed negatively, whereas enrichment of TEMRA cells was done by FACS.

This TCR came from a human donor with multiple sclerosis. The J gene is TRBJ2-3, the V gene TRBV4-1; no definite D call. Sequencing input: CD8+ T cells from PBMCs. CDR3 DNA sequence: TGCGCCAGCAGCCAAGATGAGGCAGTGCGGTCAGATACGCAGTATTTT. Translated: CASSQDEAVRSDTQYF.